This record covers a single T cell receptor beta chain. This clone showed up just once. Its antigen is not yet known. Per-nucleotide qualities are absent, and no much larger clonotype sits a single base away. Sequences SNHLY (CDR1) and FYNNEI (CDR2) are obtained from the germline V gene. A distance of 11 bases separates the germline ends of V and J, which lose 2 bases and 7 bases respectively. The CDR3 covers 13 residues, taking in both the cysteine and the phenylalanine. The DNA shown is the 39-base CDR3, in frame from base 1. TCRbeta CDR3 regions were amplified from genomic DNA using the immunoSEQ Assay, a bias-controlled multiplex PCR. The authors' analysis ran thus. The number of nucleated cells in each sample was estimated by amplification of reference gene primers within the assay. Sequence reads were collapsed and filtered to measure the absolute abundance of every unique TCRbeta CDR3 rearrangement. Productive Simpson clonality was computed per sample as the square root of Simpson's diversity index over productive rearrangements. TCRdb holds this immuneACCESS table with in-frame rearrangements only. Some clones are missing; in checked studies, unresolved V genes explain under half, and the rest has no known cause. The V and J calls and clone size were taken over from that table, and D and trimming were inferred from the DNA. In all, the sample holds about 230,000 clones, and 70% to 90% of those were seen once. In total, the top ten clones hold 10% to 13% of the sample.

The data were taken from a study of blood T cell repertoires in COVID-19 (dated by TCRdb to about 2020). Background on the whole study: Collaborator samples came from the United States, Italy and Spain and covered acute and convalescent phases of COVID-19. The material from the prospective study consisted of cDNA or gDNA derived from T cells, B-cell-depleted T cells, or PBMCs. Deeply sampled blood TCRbeta repertoires from subjects exposed to, actively infected with, or recovered from COVID-19 were included in the dataset. The repertoires were released in a freely available public database intended as a resource for research on the immune response to SARS-CoV-2. The samples were drawn from the first 160 participants of the ongoing ImmuneRACE study and from more than 1,000 subjects provided by 6 global collaborators. The sample metadata nearly always contained a de-identified subject ID, COVID-19 status, age in years and sex. Where HLA class I and class II types were available, the types were taken from metadata supplied by the sample provider, not from assay-based typing.

Participants in the prospective study were enrolled through a virtual design, were aged about 18 to 89 years, and lived in roughly 24 United States geographic areas. In the prospective study, participants were assigned to cohorts based on the clinical history participants reported in a screening survey and a study questionnaire. Recovered participants in ImmuneRACE Cohort 3 were defined by two consecutive negative NP/OP PCR tests, clearance by a healthcare professional, or resolution of symptoms. In the prospective study, whole blood, serum and a nasopharyngeal or oropharyngeal swab were collected from each participant by mobile phlebotomists. Prospective study participants could optionally give additional blood draws and questionnaires over an approximately two-month period. Blood samples from the prospective study were shipped frozen or at room temperature prior to DNA extraction. Beyond this particular receptor, the publication reports: How much clinical and demographic metadata was included differed by source and by participant, and the metadata was provided uncurated.

Sequencing was carried out using PBMCs or T cells enriched from blood (not recorded which). This TCR derives from a man younger than 45 who had recovered from COVID-19. The rearrangement joined TRBV2 to TRBJ1-1, with the D gene not confidently named. The CDR3 is CASSETGSLEAFF. The sequenced DNA: TGTGCCAGCAGTGAAACCGGGAGTCTTGAAGCTTTCTTT.